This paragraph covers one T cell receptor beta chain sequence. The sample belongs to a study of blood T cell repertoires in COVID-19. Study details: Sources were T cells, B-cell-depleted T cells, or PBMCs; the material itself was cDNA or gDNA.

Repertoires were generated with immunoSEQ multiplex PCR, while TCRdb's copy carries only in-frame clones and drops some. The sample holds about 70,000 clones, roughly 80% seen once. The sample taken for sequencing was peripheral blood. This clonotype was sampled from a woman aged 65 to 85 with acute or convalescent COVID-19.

CDR3 protein: CASSEVGKSNEKLFF. The CDR3, as DNA: TGTGCCAGCAGTGAAGTTGGCAAATCCAATGAAAAACTGTTTTTT. The rearrangement uses TRBV6-1 and TRBJ1-4; D unresolved. V was clipped by 1 base and J by 5 bases, with 11 bases between them. The CDR3 totals 15 residues. CDR1 MNHNS and CDR2 SASEGT come from the germline V gene.